The TCR beta chain described here comes from a study of shared clonotypes between healthy human individuals. Background on the study: The plates for each donor numbered three CD4 naive, three CD4 memory, two CD8 naive and one CD8 memory. Study findings and constraints: Since donors were few, the genetic and exposure-history diversity represented was limited.

Assay runs were performed at deep level. The protocol was immunoSEQ multiplex PCR, while the TCRdb copy is restricted to in-frame clones and leaves out a portion. This table has about 800,000 clones, about 96% appearing once. Positively selected for CCR7, the CD45RO-negative cells used as naive CD8 cells excluded terminally differentiated effector memory CD45RA+ cells. As regards this clone: Antigen: not known.

Sequencing used naive CD8+ T cells sorted from blood. The receptor comes from a man aged 30 to 45 in good health.

This CDR3 reads CATRAGQGRYEQYF. Written as DNA, the CDR3 is TGTGCCACCAGAGCCGGACAGGGTCGGTACGAGCAGTACTTC. The chain carries TRBV15 and TRBJ2-7; TRBD1 matches at 8 bases. This CDR3 spans 14 amino acids. V was pared by 6 bases and J by 4 bases, with 8 bases of the junction left unmatched. CDR1 and CDR2 from the germline V gene are LNHNV and YYDKDF (reference sequence).